This TCR beta chain stems from a study of PD-1 blockade in classical Hodgkin lymphoma. Generated by immunoSEQ multiplex PCR, the TCRdb table keeps only in-frame clones and is missing some. This sample has approximately 8,000 clones, with 86% found just once. Each and every patient relapsed after autologous stem cell transplantation, and patients got differing brentuximab vedotin exposure. PBMCs were thawed, and CD8+ T cells were then isolated from them by magnetic negative selection. The CDR3 covers 12 residues. Germline V CDR1 and CDR2: MNHNS, SASEGT. Trimming took 11 bases from V and 8 from J; bases not matched to a gene: 3.

The sample consisted of CD8+ T cells from blood, taken at baseline. This sequence joins TRBV6-1 and TRBJ2-5; 15 nucleotides align to TRBD2. The sequence was collected from a human donor with classical Hodgkin lymphoma. The CDR3 bases are TGTGCCGGGGGACTAGCGGGAGGTACCCAGTACTTC. Amino acid sequence: CAGGLAGGTQYF.